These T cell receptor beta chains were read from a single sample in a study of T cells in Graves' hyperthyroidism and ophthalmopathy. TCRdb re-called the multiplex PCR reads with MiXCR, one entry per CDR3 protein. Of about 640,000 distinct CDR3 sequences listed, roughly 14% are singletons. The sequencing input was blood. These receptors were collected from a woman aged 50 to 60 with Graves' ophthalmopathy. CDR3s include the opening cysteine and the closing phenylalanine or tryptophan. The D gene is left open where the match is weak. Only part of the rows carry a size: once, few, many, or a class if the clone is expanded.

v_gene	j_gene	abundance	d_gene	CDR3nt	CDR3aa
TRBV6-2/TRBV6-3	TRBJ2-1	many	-	TGTGCCATCGGGGCTAGGGGTCCGTACAATGAGCAGTTCTTC	CAIGARGPYNEQFF
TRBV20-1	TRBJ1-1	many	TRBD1	TGCAGTGCTAAGGAACAAAGCAGGGGGCGCTTGGTTACTGAAGCTTTCTTT	CSAKEQSRGRLVTEAFF
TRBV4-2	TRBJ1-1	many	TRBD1	TGTGCCAGCAGCCAAGAAACTAGAGGGACAGTTGAAGCTTTCTTT	CASSQETRGTVEAFF
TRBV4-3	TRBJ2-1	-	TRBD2	TGCGCCAGCAGCCAAGATCCCCGGGGGGTGCGAAATATCAATGAGCAGTTCTTC	CASSQDPRGVRNINEQFF
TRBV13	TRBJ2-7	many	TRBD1	TGTGCCAGCACCCAACTACAGGGGGCCCGGGAGCAGTACTTC	CASTQLQGAREQYF
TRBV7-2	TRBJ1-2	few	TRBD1	TGTGCCAGCAGCTCAGGACAGGAGATTTATGGCTACACCTTC	CASSSGQEIYGYTF
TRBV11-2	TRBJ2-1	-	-	TGTGCCAGCAGCTCGGGGCGTAAGGGGCACAATGAGCAGTTCTTC	CASSSGRKGHNEQFF
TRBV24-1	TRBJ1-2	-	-	TGTGCCACCAGTGAAATGGACAGTCCCCCTAACTATGGCTACACCTTC	CATSEMDSPPNYGYTF
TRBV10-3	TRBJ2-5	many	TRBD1	TGTGCCACCAAGACAGGGGCCACGGGACAAGAGACCCAGTACTTC	CATKTGATGQETQYF
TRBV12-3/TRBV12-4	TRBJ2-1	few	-	TGTGCCAGCAGAGGACATTACTCCTACAATGAGCAGTTCTTC	CASRGHYSYNEQFF
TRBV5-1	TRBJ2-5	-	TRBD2	TGCGCCAGCAGCTTGGGGGCTCGTAGCGGGGAGCAAGAGACCCAGTACTTC	CASSLGARSGEQETQYF
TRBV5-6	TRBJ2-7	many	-	TGTGCCAGCAGCGCGTTCTACGAGCAGTACTTC	CASSAFYEQYF
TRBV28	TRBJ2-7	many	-	TGTGCCAGCAGTGATGAGGTTTACGAGCAGTACTTC	CASSDEVYEQYF
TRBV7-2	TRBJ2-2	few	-	TGTGCCAGCAGCCCGGCGGGACAGACCACCGGGGAGCTGTTTTTT	CASSPAGQTTGELFF
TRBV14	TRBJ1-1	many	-	TGTGCCAGCAGCCAATCGGGAGGGGGATACACTGAAGCTTTCTTT	CASSQSGGGYTEAFF
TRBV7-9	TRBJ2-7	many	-	TGTGCCAGCAGCTTCGTCGATAGCGAGCAGTACTTC	CASSFVDSEQYF
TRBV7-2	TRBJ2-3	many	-	TGTGCCAGCAGCTTAGCTCTAGGTGATACGCAGTATTTT	CASSLALGDTQYF
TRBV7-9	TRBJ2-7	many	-	TGTGCCAGCAGCCGAGACGGGGGCGGCGAGCAGTACTTC	CASSRDGGGEQYF
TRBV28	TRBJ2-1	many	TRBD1	TGTGCCAGCAGTTCTCCGGCAGGGGGCTACAATGAGCAGTTCTTC	CASSSPAGGYNEQFF
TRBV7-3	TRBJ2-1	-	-	TGTGCCAGCAGCTTCACCCCGGGCTCGGATTTGTTCTTC	CASSFTPGSDLFF
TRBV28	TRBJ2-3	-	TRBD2	TGTGCCAGCACGAGCGGGATGGCGGGAGATACGCAGTATTTT	CASTSGMAGDTQYF
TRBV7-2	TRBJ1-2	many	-	TGTGCCAGCAGCTTAAGCGGAAGGGTGGGCTATGGCTACACCTTC	CASSLSGRVGYGYTF